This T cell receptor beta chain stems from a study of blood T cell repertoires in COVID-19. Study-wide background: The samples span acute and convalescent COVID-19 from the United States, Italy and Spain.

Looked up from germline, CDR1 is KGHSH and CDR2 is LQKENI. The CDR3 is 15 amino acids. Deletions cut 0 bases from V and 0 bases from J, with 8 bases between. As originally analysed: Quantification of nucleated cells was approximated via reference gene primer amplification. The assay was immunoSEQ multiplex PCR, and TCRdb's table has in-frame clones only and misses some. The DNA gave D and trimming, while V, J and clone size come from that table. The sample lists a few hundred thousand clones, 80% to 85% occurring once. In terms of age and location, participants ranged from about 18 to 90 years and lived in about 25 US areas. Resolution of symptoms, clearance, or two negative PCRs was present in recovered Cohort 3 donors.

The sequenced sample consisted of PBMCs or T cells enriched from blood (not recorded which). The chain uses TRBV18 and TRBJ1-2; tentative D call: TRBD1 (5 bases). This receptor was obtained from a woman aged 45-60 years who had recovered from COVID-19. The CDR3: CASSPPAGTNYGYTF. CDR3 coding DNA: TGTGCCAGCTCACCACCAGCAGGGACTAACTATGGCTACACCTTC.